Each of the 2 T cell receptor beta chains below was sequenced from the same sample in a study of regulatory and conventional T cells in RAG deficiency. Blood CD4+ CD25-high CD127-low regulatory T cells supplied the genomic DNA template. The repertoire was sequenced with immunoSEQ multiplex PCR; TCRdb's copy has only in-frame clones and lacks some. The sample contains under 25,000 clones, roughly 86% of which appear only once. These same records also appear under a second study, on regulatory T cells. Per that paper: The primer mix had 52 TRBV and 13 TRBJ primers.

The specimen sequenced was Tregs sorted from blood. The receptors originated from a human donor in good health.

This clone showed up just once. The chain uses TRBV6-5 and TRBJ1-3; D unresolved. Germline CDR1 MNHEY, CDR2 SVGAGI. V was trimmed by 8 bases and J by 3 bases, leaving 17 bases between them. The CDR3 is made up of 15 amino acids. CDR3 in DNA: TGTGCCAGCCGAGTTACATCGGACTATGGAAACACCATATATTTT. Translated, it gives CASRVTSDYGNTIYF.

This chain joins TRBV9 and TRBJ1-1, with 10 bases lining up with TRBD1. Germline CDR1 is SGDLS and CDR2 is YYNGEE. The CDR3 has 13 residues. After removal of 5 bases from V and 6 bases from J, the junction contained 4 bases not matched to a gene. CDR3 in DNA: TGTGCCAGCAGACCCGGACAGGGGGCTGAAGCTTTCTTT. Its protein is CASRPGQGAEAFF.